This T cell receptor beta chain was captured in a study of T-cell memory formation after mild COVID-19. The study, taken as a whole, reports: The main location of contracting CD4+ clones was CM and EM, and that of contracting CD8+ clones was EMRA.

TCRdb re-called the 5' RACE reads with MiXCR, one entry per CDR3 protein. The sample consists of approximately 410,000 distinct CDR3 sequences, around a quarter of them appearing once. With respect to this clonotype: The antigen remains undetermined.

Germline CDR1 reads SGHRS; CDR2 reads YFSETQ. The CDR3 sequence is 13 residues long. The germline V and J ends were trimmed by 4 bases and 5 bases, with 10 bases remaining between them. Sequencing used PBMCs or a T cell subset sorted from them (not recorded which). The chain combines TRBV5-1 with TRBJ2-1; D is unclear. The clonotype was recovered from an adult woman who had mild COVID-19 (a few samples of this study predate the infection). Cell type and time point are not known. The CDR3 DNA reads as TGCGCCAGCAGCGGGCGCCCAGACAATGAGCAGTTCTTC. Translation gives CASSGRPDNEQFF.